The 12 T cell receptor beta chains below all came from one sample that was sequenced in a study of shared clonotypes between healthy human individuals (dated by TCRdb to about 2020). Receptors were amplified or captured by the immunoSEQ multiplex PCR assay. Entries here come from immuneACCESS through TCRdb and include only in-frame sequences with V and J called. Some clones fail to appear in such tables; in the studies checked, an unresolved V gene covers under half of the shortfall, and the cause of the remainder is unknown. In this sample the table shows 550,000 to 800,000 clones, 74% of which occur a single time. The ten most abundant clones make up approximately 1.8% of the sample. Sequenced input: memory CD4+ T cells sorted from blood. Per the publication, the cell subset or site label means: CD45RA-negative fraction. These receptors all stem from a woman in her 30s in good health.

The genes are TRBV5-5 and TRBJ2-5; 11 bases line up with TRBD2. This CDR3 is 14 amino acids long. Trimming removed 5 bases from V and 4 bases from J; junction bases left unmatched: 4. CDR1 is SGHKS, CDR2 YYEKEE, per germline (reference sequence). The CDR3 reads CASRIAGGPETQYF. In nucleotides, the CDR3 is TGTGCCAGCAGGATAGCGGGAGGGCCAGAGACCCAGTACTTC.

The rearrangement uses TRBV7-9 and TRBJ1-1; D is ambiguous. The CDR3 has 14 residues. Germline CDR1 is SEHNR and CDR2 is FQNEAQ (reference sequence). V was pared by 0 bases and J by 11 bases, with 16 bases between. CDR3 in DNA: TGTGCCAGCAGCTTAGCGACGAAACCCCTGCTGGCTTTCTTT. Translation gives CASSLATKPLLAFF. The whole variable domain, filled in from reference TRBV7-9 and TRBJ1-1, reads DTGVSQNPRHKITKRGQNVTFRCDPISEHNRLYWYRQTLGQGPEFLTYFQNEAQLEKSRLLSDRFSAERPKGSFSTLEIQRTEQGDSAMYLCASSLATKPLLAFFGQGTRLTVV.

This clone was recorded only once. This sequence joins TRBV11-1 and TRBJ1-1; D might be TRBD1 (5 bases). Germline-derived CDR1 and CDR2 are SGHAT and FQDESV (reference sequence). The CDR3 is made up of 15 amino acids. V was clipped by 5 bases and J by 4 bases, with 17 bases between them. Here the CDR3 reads CASSLAVAGRTEAFF. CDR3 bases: TGTGCCAGCAGCCTGGCGGTTGCGGGGCGCACTGAAGCTTTCTTT.

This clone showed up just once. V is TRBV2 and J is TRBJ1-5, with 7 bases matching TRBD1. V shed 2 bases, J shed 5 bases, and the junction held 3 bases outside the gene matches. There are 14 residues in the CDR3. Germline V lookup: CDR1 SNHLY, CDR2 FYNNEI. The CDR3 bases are TGTGCCAGCAGTGAAAACAGGGGAGATCAGCCCCAGCATTTT. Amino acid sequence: CASSENRGDQPQHF. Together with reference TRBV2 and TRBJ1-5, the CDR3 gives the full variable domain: EPEVTQTPSHQVTQMGQEVILRCVPISNHLYFYWYRQILGQKVEFLVSFYNNEISEKSEIFDDQFSVERPDGSNFTLKIRSTKLEDSAMYFCASSENRGDQPQHFGDGTRLSIL.

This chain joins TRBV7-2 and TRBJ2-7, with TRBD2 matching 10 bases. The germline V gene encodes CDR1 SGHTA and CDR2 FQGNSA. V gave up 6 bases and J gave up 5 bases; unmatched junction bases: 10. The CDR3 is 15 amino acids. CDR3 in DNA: TGTGCCAGCAGATCAGAGCCCCTAGCGGGAGACGAGCAGTACTTC. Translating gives CASRSEPLAGDEQYF. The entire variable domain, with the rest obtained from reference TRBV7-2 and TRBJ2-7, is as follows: GAGVSQSPSNKVTEKGKDVELRCDPISGHTALYWYRQSLGQGLEFLIYFQGNSAPDKSGLPSDRFSAERTGGSVSTLTIQRTQQEDSAVYLCASRSEPLAGDEQYFGPGTRLTVT.

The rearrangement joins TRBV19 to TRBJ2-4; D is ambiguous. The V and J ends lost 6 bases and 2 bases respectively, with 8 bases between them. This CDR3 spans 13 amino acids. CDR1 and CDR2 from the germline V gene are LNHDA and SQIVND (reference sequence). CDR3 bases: TGTGCCAGTAGGTCTGGGTCCAAAAACATTCAGTACTTC. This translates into CASRSGSKNIQYF.

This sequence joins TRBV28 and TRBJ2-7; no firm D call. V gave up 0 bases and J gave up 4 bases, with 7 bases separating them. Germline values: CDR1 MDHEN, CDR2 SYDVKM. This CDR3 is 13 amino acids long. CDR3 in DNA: TGTGCCAGCAGTTTATGGTCCAAATACGAGCAGTACTTC. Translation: CASSLWSKYEQYF.

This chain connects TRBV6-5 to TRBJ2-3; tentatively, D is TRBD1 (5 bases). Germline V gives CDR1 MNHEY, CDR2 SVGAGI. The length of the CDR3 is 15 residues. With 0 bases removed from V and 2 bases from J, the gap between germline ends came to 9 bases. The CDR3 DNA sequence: TGTGCCAGCAGTTACTCGCCGGACAACACAGATACGCAGTATTTT. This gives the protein CASSYSPDNTDTQYF.

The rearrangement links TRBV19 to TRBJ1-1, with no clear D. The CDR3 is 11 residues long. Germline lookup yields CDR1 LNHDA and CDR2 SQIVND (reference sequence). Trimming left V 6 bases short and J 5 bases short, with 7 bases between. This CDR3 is CASRGRTEAFF. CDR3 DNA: TGTGCCAGTAGGGGGAGGACTGAAGCTTTCTTT. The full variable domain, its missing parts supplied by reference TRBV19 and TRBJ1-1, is DGGITQSPKYLFRKEGQNVTLSCEQNLNHDAMYWYRQDPGQGLRLIYYSQIVNDFQKGDIAEGYSVSREKKESFPLTVTSAQKNPTAFYLCASRGRTEAFFGQGTRLTVV.

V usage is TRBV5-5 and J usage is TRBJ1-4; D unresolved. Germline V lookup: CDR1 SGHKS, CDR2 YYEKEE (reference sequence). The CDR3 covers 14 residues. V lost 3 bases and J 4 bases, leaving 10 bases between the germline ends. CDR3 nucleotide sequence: TGTGCCAGCAGCTGGTCTTTTGATAATGAAAAACTGTTTTTT. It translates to CASSWSFDNEKLFF.

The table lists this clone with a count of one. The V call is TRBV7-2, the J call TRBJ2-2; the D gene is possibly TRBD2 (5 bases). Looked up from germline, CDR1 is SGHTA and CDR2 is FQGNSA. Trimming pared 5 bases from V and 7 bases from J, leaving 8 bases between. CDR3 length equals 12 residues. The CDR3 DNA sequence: TGTGCCAGCAGCGCGCGGGTCGGGGAGCTGTTTTTT. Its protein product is CASSARVGELFF.

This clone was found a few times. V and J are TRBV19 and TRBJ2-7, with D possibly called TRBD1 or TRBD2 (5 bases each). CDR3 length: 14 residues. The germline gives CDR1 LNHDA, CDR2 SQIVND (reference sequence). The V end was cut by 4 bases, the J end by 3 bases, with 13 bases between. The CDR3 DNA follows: TGTGCCAGTAGTAGCACCGGGACCCACTACGAGCAGTACTTC. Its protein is CASSSTGTHYEQYF.